This TCR beta chain was recorded in a study of blood T cells in healthy people across ages. There are many counts of this clonotype. A second PCR of 7 to 11 cycles used a sample-barcoded 5' primer and a J-beta primer mix. One entry per CDR3 protein, called by TCRdb with MiXCR from the 5' RACE reads. The sample records around 650,000 distinct CDR3 sequences, about a third being singletons. Germline-derived CDR1 and CDR2 are MNHEY and SMNVEV (reference sequence). The CDR3 runs 15 residues. The V and J ends lost 7 bases and 4 bases respectively, with 17 bases between them. The specimen was blood. The source of this sequence is a woman older than 75 in good health. The rearrangement uses TRBV27 and TRBJ1-5; D may be TRBD1 (5 bases). CDR3 coding DNA: TGTGCCAGCACCCCGTGGGTGGGGGGGAATCAGCCCCAGCATTTT. It codes for CASTPWVGGNQPQHF.